The entry below gives a single T cell receptor (beta chain) sequence along with its context. This specimen belongs to a study of T cells expressing NK-cell markers. Study details: Sorted T-cell subsets CD3+CD56+NKG2C+, CD3+CD56+NKG2C- and CD3+CD56-NKG2C+ were TCR beta-sequenced.

Germline CDR1 and CDR2: KGHSH and LQKENI. The CDR3 length is 14 residues. A 5'RACE template switching approach incorporating UMIs was used to make TCR beta cDNA. TCRdb reprocessed the 5' RACE reads, keeping one entry per CDR3 protein, no DNA. This sample's table has some 340,000 distinct CDR3 sequences. The origin of this receptor is a man aged 18-75 years in good health. The chain joins TRBV18 to TRBJ1-4. The sequenced sample was blood T cells: a sorted CD56 or NKG2C T cell subset, CD4+ or CD8+ T cells, or bulk PBMC T cells (not recorded which). The CDR3 spells CASSRDYFNEKLFF.